The 4 T cell receptor beta chains presented below share a single source sample, sequenced in a study of blood T cell repertoires in COVID-19. Method: immunoSEQ multiplex PCR; TCRdb's copy keeps in-frame clones and lacks some. The data contain roughly 48,000 clones, over 80% of them singletons. Specimen: peripheral blood. The receptors were gathered from a man between 65 and 79 years old with acute or convalescent COVID-19.

The chain links TRBV5-1 to TRBJ1-1; a possible D gene is TRBD1 (6 bases). CDR3 length: 15 residues. The germline V and J ends were trimmed by 0 bases and 0 bases, with 9 bases remaining between them. Germline V gene data show CDR1 as SGHRS and CDR2 as YFSETQ. CDR3 sequence reads: CASSLDGGLNTEAFF. CDR3 nucleotide sequence: TGCGCCAGCAGCTTGGACGGGGGGCTGAACACTGAAGCTTTCTTT.

This chain connects TRBV19 to TRBJ2-1; the D gene is possibly TRBD2 (6 bases). Germline assignment: CDR1 LNHDA and CDR2 SQIVND (reference sequence). This CDR3 is 16 amino acids long. With 5 bases removed from V and 8 bases from J, the gap between germline ends came to 22 bases. For the CDR3, the DNA is TGTGCCAGTAGTCGAGGAGTAGCGGCCCCGAGGGATGAGCAGTTCTTC. Encoded protein: CASSRGVAAPRDEQFF.

The chain recombines TRBV5-1 with TRBJ1-2, with 7 bases fitting TRBD1. The CDR3 spans 13 residues. V dropped 2 bases and J dropped 8; count of bases not matched to a gene: 6. CDR1 is SGHRS, CDR2 YFSETQ, per germline. CDR3 sequence (DNA): TGCGCCAGCAGCTTTGAGGGGGCGGGCGGCTACACCTTC. Protein product: CASSFEGAGGYTF.

The gene calls are TRBV4-2 and TRBJ2-3, with D possibly being TRBD2 (6 bases). Trimming removed 1 base at V and 2 bases at J, with 19 bases between. Germline lookup yields CDR1 LGHNA and CDR2 YNFKEQ. CDR3 size: 18 residues. The CDR3 loop reads CASSQGLAELYSTDTQYF. As DNA, the CDR3 is TGTGCCAGCAGCCAAGGGTTAGCGGAACTCTATTCCACAGATACGCAGTATTTT.